The 18 T cell receptor beta chains listed next were all sequenced from one sample in a study of cytomegalovirus exposure and HLA in healthy donors. 13 Jbeta primers and 60 Vbeta primers were used for the PCR. TCRdb's copy holds only in-frame clones and misses some; the assay was immunoSEQ multiplex PCR. This sample contains roughly 75,000 clones. The sample was PBMCs. The receptors come from a middle-aged man in good health and CMV-seronegative.

The V call is TRBV11-3, the J call TRBJ2-5; weak D call: TRBD1 (6 bases). Trimming pared 2 bases from V and 1 base from J, leaving 8 bases between. This CDR3 comprises 14 residues. Germline values: CDR1 SGHNT, CDR2 YENEEA. The CDR3 here is CASSLSRGQETQYF. The DNA of the CDR3 is TGTGCCAGCAGCTTAAGCAGGGGCCAAGAGACCCAGTACTTC.

This chain uses TRBV6-1 with TRBJ2-7, with 7 bases fitting TRBD1. CDR1 and CDR2 (germline): MNHNS, SASEGT. V lost 3 bases, J lost 4 bases, and 6 bases stayed unmatched. CDR3 length: 14 residues. CDR3 protein: CASSESRGLYEQYF. Here the CDR3 DNA reads TGTGCCAGCAGTGAGTCCAGGGGGTTGTACGAGCAGTACTTC.

For the CDR3, the DNA is TGCGCCAGCAGTGAACGACAATACTCTGGGGCCAACGTCCTGACTTTC. It codes for CASSERQYSGANVLTF. The gene calls are TRBV10-2 and TRBJ2-6; D unclear. V lost 3 bases and J lost 0, with 9 bases in between. CDR3 length equals 16 residues. CDR1 WSHSY and CDR2 SAAADI come from the germline V gene.

The rearrangement links TRBV28 to TRBJ1-1; D is uncertain. From germline, CDR1 is MDHEN and CDR2 SYDVKM. V was clipped by 5 bases and J by 5 bases, with 12 bases between them. CDR3 length: 13 amino acids. CDR3 protein: CASSTRLGTEAFF. CDR3 in DNA: TGTGCCAGCAGTACGCGGCTTGGGACTGAAGCTTTCTTT.

This chain links TRBV13 with TRBJ2-7; 10 bases align to TRBD2. This CDR3 has 17 residues. With 4 bases clipped from V and 0 bases from J, the junction kept 9 bases outside the gene matches. CDR1 and CDR2 from the germline V gene are PRHDT and FYEKMQ (reference sequence). CDR3 sequence: CASSSDPTSGLSYEQYF. The CDR3 coding sequence is TGTGCCAGCAGCTCTGACCCGACTAGCGGGCTCTCCTACGAGCAGTACTTC. The full variable domain, its missing parts supplied by reference TRBV13 and TRBJ2-7, is AAGVIQSPRHLIKEKRETATLKCYPIPRHDTVYWYQQGPGQDPQFLISFYEKMQSDKGSIPDRFSAQQFSDYHSELNMSSLELGDSALYFCASSSDPTSGLSYEQYFGPGTRLTVT.

The chain has TRBV30 and TRBJ2-3; TRBD2 matches at 13 bases. The CDR3 is made up of 18 amino acids. Trimming cost V 2 bases and J 3 bases; bases outside gene matches: 11. Germline values: CDR1 GTSNPN, CDR2 SVGIG (reference sequence). For the CDR3, the DNA is TGTGCCTGGAGTTTAGGGCGGACTAGCGGGAGATCGACAGATACGCAGTATTTT. This codes for CAWSLGRTSGRSTDTQYF.

The chain recombines TRBV29-1 with TRBJ2-5, with D tentatively TRBD1 (6 bases). Trimming left V 8 bases short and J 4 bases short, with 23 bases between. The germline gives CDR1 SQVTM, CDR2 ANQGSEA. This CDR3 comprises 15 residues. In nucleotides, the CDR3 is TGCAGCACAAGGGCGGGCTCAGGGGAACGAGAGACCCAGTACTTC. Translated, it gives CSTRAGSGERETQYF.

The chain couples TRBV5-4 to TRBJ2-5, with 10 bases aligning to TRBD2. The germline V gene encodes CDR1 SGHNT and CDR2 YYREEE (reference sequence). The CDR3 covers 17 residues. V lost 6 bases, J lost 0 bases, and 11 bases stayed unmatched. CDR3 protein: CASNFATGLANQETQYF. As DNA, the CDR3 is TGTGCCAGCAACTTTGCGACGGGACTAGCGAACCAAGAGACCCAGTACTTC. The full variable domain, its missing parts supplied by reference TRBV5-4 and TRBJ2-5, is ETGVTQSPTHLIKTRGQQVTLRCSSQSGHNTVSWYQQALGQGPQFIFQYYREEENGRGNFPPRFSGLQFPNYSSELNVNALELDDSALYLCASNFATGLANQETQYFGPGTRLLVL.

The genes are TRBV5-4 and TRBJ2-1, with 11 bases identical to TRBD2. Germline assignment: CDR1 SGHNT and CDR2 YYREEE (reference sequence). This CDR3 is 17 amino acids long. V trimming: 0 bases; J trimming: 0 bases; junction bases outside the gene matches: 2. This chain's CDR3 is CASSLALAGGSYNEQFF. CDR3 nucleotide sequence: TGTGCCAGCAGCTTGGCGCTAGCGGGGGGCTCCTACAATGAGCAGTTCTTC.

V gene TRBV19 combines with J gene TRBJ2-2, with TRBD1 identical over 8 bases. The CDR3 has 17 amino acids. The germline V gene encodes CDR1 LNHDA and CDR2 SQIVND (reference sequence). V lost 7 bases to trimming and J lost 3 bases; unmatched junction nucleotides: 13. The CDR3 DNA is TGTGCCAGTACCCTTTGGGGCAGGGGGCATGACACCGGGGAGCTGTTTTTT. This sequence encodes CASTLWGRGHDTGELFF.

J is TRBJ2-3 and V is TRBV5-6, with a weak D call TRBD2 (6 bases). Germline CDR1 SGHDT, CDR2 YYEEEE. V was clipped by 3 bases and J by 1 base, with 15 bases between them. This CDR3 spans 16 amino acids. Here the CDR3 reads CASSWTGEEGTDTQYF. The CDR3 DNA follows: TGTGCCAGCAGCTGGACGGGGGAGGAGGGCACAGATACGCAGTATTTT.

This rearrangement joins TRBV7-6 to TRBJ2-2; D is unclear. V gave up 2 bases and J gave up 7 bases, with 5 bases separating them. This CDR3 is built from 12 residues. Germline values: CDR1 SGHVS, CDR2 FNYEAQ. This CDR3 reads CASSLSVGELFF. CDR3 bases: TGTGCCAGCAGCTTATCAGTCGGGGAGCTGTTTTTT.

V and J are TRBV18 and TRBJ2-1, with D possibly TRBD1 on 5 matching bases. There are 15 residues in the CDR3. Looked up from germline, CDR1 is KGHSH and CDR2 is LQKENI. V shed 1 base and J shed 7 bases, with 14 bases lying between them. The CDR3 DNA reads TGTGCCAGCTCACCACAGCAGGGTTCTCGAAATGAGCAGTTCTTC. Its protein product is CASSPQQGSRNEQFF.

The V and J genes are TRBV10-3 and TRBJ2-7, with 9 bases aligning to TRBD1. The CDR3 is made up of 12 amino acids. Trimming cost V 10 bases and J 5 bases; bases outside gene matches: 6. From germline, CDR1 is ENHRY and CDR2 SYGVKD. In nucleotides, the CDR3 is TGTGCCACCTCGGGACAGGGTAACGAGCAGTACTTC. It translates to CATSGQGNEQYF.

Concerning this clone itself: The same CDR3 arises from other DNA sequences in this sample as well. The chain has TRBV30 and TRBJ2-7; D uncertain. Trimming stripped 0 bases from V and 6 bases from J, with 15 bases between. The germline gives CDR1 GTSNPN, CDR2 SVGIG (reference sequence). CDR3 length: 14 amino acids. The CDR3 region has the DNA TGTGCCTGGAGTGTGCGAATATTGTCGGGCGAGCAGTACTTC. It specifies CAWSVRILSGEQYF. Full variable domain (remainder filled in from reference TRBV30 and TRBJ2-7): SQTIHQWPATLVQPVGSPLSLECTVEGTSNPNLYWYRQAAGRGLQLLFYSVGIGQISSEVPQNLSASRPQDRQFILSSKKLLLSDSGFYLCAWSVRILSGEQYFGPGTRLTVT.

This chain joins TRBV13 and TRBJ1-2; D perhaps matches TRBD1 (5 bases). Per the germline V gene, CDR1 is PRHDT and CDR2 is FYEKMQ (reference sequence). The V end lost 8 bases, the J end lost 4 bases, and 11 bases lay between the germline ends. The CDR3 loop spans 12 amino acids. The CDR3 protein is CASSRALYGYTF. Here the CDR3 DNA reads TGTGCCAGCTCCAGGGCCCTCTATGGCTACACCTTC. The full variable domain, in which reference TRBV13 and TRBJ1-2 provide the parts outside the CDR3, is AAGVIQSPRHLIKEKRETATLKCYPIPRHDTVYWYQQGPGQDPQFLISFYEKMQSDKGSIPDRFSAQQFSDYHSELNMSSLELGDSALYFCASSRALYGYTFGSGTRLTVV.

The V gene is TRBV5-1, the J gene TRBJ2-7; no clear D. The V gene's germline CDR1 is SGHRS and CDR2 YFSETQ. This CDR3 contains 14 residues. Trimming pared 0 bases from V and 3 bases from J, leaving 10 bases between. The CDR3 DNA reads as TGCGCCAGCAGCTTGGCTACGTCGGTCTACGAGCAGTACTTC. As protein: CASSLATSVYEQYF.

This chain uses TRBV5-6 with TRBJ1-4; D gene unclear. CDR3 length: 16 residues. Trimming took 0 bases from V and 4 from J, leaving 13 bases between them. Germline values: CDR1 SGHDT, CDR2 YYEEEE. The chain's CDR3 is CASSLAGTELNEKLFF. The CDR3, as DNA: TGTGCCAGCAGCTTGGCGGGAACGGAACTTAATGAAAAACTGTTTTTT.